This T cell receptor beta chain was sequenced during a study of human T cells and chemical hapten exposure (dated by TCRdb to the early 2020s). A note on the overall study: Libraries were pooled for sequencing, and variation in per-sample TCR yields was attributed mainly to small differences in library volumes within the pool. From each blood RNA sample, both TCR alpha and TCR beta chains were sequenced. Peripheral blood TCR repertoire changes were tracked in vivo in alopecia patients during primary and secondary sensitization to the hapten diphenylcyclopropenone (DPC). The paper as a whole reports these results and caveats: DPC sensitization did not change the number of TCRs with a frequency above 1 in 1000, and there was no evidence of changes in global repertoire structure. Repeated subsampling changed both the strength of the expansion versus patch-test correlation and the threshold at which the correlation became significant.

For this clonotype: No cognate antigen has been identified for it. There are no base qualities to consult, and no much larger clone falls within one base.

The receptor library was made with 5' RACE. Reads for this sample came from an Illumina MiSeq. Library preparation attached unique molecular identifiers to individual cDNA molecules for quantitative, reproducible TCR counting. Turning to the authors' computational methods: A median of roughly 99,000 TCRs per sample was observed, with a range of roughly 23,224 to 700,000. V, J and CDR3 annotation of the TCR reads was carried out using the Decombinator software suite. For PS versus PT1 abundance plots, all samples were subsampled to the same number of TCRs (28,000). TCRs were defined as expanded if absent before sensitization and observed at least eight times at the 2-week time point. TCRdb itself trimmed the public reads at Q25 with fastp, ran MiXCR and retained productive beta chains. Every entry covers one CDR3 protein and lists the most common genes and DNA from its rows. V and J calls and clone size were set by TCRdb, not the authors. The sample profile shows about 120,000 distinct CDR3 sequences; around 20% of them were found once. 2.8% of the sample lies in the top ten.

Total RNA was isolated from unfractionated whole blood collected in Tempus Blood RNA tubes. Five or six healthy volunteers served as TCR sequencing controls and were bled at day 0, 2 weeks and 6 weeks. Measured from the cysteine to the phenylalanine, the CDR3 is 15 residues long. Just the 45-base CDR3 DNA is kept, in frame starting at base 1. CDR1 SEHNR and CDR2 FQNEAQ were looked up in the germline V gene (reference sequence). V sheds 4 bases and J sheds 0 bases, leaving 11 bases between their ends. The chain is encoded by TRBV7-9 joined to TRBJ2-3; matching of 5 bases hints at TRBD2 as the D gene. This receptor was taken from a human donor in good health. The CDR3 loop reads CASSSPSGSTDTQYF. The DNA reads TGTGCCAGCAGCTCCCCATCGGGAAGCACAGATACGCAGTATTTT. This CDR3, with the reference TRBV7-9 and TRBJ2-3 proteins standing in past its ends, gives the full variable domain DTGVSQNPRHKITKRGQNVTFRCDPISEHNRLYWYRQTLGQGPEFLTYFQNEAQLEKSRLLSDRFSAERPKGSFSTLEIQRTEQGDSAMYLCASSSPSGSTDTQYFGPGTRLTVL.